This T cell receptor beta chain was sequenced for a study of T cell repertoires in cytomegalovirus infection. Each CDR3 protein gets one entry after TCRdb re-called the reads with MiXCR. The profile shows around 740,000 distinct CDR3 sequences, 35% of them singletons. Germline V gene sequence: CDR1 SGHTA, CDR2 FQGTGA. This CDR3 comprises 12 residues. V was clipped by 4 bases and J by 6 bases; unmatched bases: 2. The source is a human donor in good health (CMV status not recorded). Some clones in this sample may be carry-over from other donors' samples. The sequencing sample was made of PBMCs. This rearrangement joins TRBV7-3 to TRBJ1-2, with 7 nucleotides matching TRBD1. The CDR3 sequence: CASSSGQDGYTF. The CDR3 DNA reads TGTGCCAGCAGCTCTGGACAGGATGGCTACACCTTC.